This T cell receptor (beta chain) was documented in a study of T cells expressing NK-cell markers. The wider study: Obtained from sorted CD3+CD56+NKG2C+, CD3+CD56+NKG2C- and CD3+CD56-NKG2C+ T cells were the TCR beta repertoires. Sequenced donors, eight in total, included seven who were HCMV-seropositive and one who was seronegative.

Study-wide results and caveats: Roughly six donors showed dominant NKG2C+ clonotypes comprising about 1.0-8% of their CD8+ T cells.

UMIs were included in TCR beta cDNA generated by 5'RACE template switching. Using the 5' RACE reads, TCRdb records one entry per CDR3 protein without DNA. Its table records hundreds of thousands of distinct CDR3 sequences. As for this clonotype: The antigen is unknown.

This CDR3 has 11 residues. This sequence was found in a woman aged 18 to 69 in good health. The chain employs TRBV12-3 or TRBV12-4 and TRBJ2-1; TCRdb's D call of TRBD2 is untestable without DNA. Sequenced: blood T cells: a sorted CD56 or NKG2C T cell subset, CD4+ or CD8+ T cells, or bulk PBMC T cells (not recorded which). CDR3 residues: CATEGYNEQFF.